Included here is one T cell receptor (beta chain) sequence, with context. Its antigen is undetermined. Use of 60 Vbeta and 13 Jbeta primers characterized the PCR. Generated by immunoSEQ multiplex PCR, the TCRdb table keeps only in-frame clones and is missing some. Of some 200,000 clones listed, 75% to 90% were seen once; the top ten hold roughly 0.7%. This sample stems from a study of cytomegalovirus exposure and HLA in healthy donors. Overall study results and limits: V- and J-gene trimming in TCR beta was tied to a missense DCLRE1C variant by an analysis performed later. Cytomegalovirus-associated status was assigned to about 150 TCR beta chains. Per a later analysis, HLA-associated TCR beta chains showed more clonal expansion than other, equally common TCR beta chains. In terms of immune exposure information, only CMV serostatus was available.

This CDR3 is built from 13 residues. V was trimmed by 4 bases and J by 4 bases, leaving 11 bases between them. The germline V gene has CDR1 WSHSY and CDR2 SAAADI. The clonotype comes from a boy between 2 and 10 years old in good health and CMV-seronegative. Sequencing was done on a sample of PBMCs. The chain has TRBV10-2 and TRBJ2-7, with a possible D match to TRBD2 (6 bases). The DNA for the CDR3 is TGCGCCAGCAGTGTGGCCAGCGGGTACGAGCAGTACTTC. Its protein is CASSVASGYEQYF.